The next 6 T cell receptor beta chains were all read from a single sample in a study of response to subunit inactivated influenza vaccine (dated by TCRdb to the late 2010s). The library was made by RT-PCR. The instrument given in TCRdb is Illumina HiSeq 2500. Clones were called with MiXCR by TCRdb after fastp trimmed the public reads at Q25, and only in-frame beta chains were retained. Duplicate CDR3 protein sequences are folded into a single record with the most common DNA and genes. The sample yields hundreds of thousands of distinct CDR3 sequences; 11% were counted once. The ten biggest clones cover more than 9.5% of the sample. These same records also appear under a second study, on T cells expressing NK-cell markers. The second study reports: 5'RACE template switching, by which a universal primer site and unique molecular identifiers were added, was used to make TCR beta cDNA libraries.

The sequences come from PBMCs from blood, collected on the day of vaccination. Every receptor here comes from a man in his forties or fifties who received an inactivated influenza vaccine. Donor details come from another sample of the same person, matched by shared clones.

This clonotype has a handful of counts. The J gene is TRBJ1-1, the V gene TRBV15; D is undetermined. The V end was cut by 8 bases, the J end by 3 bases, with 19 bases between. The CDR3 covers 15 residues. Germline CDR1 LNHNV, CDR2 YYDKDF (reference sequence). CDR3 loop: CATRKLAGYDTEAFF. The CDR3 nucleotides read TGTGCCACCCGCAAGTTGGCGGGGTACGACACTGAAGCTTTCTTT.

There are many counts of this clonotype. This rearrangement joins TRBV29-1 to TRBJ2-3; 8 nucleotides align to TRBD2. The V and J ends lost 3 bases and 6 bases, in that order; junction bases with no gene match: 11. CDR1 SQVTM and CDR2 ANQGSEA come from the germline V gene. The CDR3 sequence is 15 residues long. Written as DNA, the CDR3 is TGCAGCGTTGAGGGGTTAGCGGGACTCTCGGATACGCAGTATTTT. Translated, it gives CSVEGLAGLSDTQYF.

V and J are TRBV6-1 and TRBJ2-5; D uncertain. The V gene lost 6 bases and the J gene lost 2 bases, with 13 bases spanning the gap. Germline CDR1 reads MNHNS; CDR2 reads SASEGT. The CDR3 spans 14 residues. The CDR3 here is CASRVHYSQETQYF. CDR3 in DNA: TGTGCCAGCAGAGTCCACTACTCACAAGAGACCCAGTACTTC.

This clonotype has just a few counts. CDR3 protein: CASSLAPASGSGEQFF. The DNA of the CDR3 is TGCGCCAGCAGCTTGGCCCCAGCTAGCGGGAGTGGTGAGCAGTTCTTC. The chain carries TRBV5-1 and TRBJ2-1; TRBD2 matches 10 bases. The CDR3 spans 16 residues. Germline loops: CDR1 SGHRS, CDR2 YFSETQ. V lost 0 bases and J lost 9; bases outside the gene matches: 9.

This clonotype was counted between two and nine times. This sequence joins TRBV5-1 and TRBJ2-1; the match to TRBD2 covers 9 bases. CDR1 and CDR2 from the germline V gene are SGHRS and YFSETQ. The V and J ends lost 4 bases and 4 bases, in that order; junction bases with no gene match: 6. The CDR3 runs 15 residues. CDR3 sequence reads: CASSPNSGGYNEQFF. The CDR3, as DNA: TGCGCCAGCAGCCCGAATAGCGGGGGTTACAATGAGCAGTTCTTC.

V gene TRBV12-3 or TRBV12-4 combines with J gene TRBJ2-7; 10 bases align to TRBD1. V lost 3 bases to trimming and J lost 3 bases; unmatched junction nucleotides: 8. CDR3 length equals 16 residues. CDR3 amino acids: CASSFSRDRGLYEQYF. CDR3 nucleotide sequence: TGTGCCAGCAGTTTCAGCCGGGACAGGGGCCTCTACGAGCAGTACTTC.